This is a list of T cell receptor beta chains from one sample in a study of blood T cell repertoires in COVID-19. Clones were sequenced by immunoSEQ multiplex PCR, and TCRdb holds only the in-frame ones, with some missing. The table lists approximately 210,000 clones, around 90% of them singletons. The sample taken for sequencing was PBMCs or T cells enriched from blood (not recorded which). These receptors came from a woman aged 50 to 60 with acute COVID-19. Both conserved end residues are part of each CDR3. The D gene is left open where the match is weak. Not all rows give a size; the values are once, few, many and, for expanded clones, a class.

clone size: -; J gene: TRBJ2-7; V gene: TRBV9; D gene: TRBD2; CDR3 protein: CASSVSGGDYEQYF; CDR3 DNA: TGTGCCAGCAGCGTTAGCGGGGGGGACTACGAGCAGTACTTC
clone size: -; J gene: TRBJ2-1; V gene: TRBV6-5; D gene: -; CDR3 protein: CASSYSGGATYNEQFF; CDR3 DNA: TGTGCCAGCAGTTACTCTGGCGGAGCCACCTACAATGAGCAGTTCTTC
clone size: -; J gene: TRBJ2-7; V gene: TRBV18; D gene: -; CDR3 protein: CASSPRDTGPYEQYF; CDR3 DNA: TGTGCCAGCTCACCCCGGGACACCGGCCCCTACGAGCAGTACTTC
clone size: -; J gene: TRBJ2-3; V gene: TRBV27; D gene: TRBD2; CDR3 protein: CASTLAGASDTQYF; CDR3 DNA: TGTGCCAGCACTTTAGCGGGAGCCTCAGATACGCAGTATTTT
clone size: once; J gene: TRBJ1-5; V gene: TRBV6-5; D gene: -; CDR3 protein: CASGTGSTRNQPQHF; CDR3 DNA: TGTGCCAGCGGTACAGGGTCAACCAGAAATCAGCCCCAGCATTTT
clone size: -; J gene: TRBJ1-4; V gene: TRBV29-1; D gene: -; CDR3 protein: CSIQAPTNEKLFF; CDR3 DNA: TGCAGCATTCAGGCACCAACTAATGAAAAACTGTTTTTT
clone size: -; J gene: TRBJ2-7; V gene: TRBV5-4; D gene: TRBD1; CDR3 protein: CASSLRTGAYEQYF; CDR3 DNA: TGTGCCAGCAGCTTGCGGACAGGGGCCTACGAGCAGTACTTC
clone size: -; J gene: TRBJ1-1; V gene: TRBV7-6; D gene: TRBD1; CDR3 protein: CASSARGPNTEAFF; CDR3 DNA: TGTGCCAGCAGCGCCAGGGGGCCAAACACTGAAGCTTTCTTT
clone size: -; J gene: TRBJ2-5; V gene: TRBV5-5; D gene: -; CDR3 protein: CASSGDIETQYF; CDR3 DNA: TGTGCCAGCTCCGGGGACATTGAGACCCAGTACTTC
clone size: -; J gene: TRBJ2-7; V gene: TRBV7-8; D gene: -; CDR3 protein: CASSVTVVGSYEQYF; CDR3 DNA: TGTGCCAGCAGCGTAACCGTGGTCGGCTCCTACGAGCAGTACTTC
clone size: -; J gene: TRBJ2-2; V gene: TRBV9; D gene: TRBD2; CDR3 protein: CASSGLAGGGTGELFF; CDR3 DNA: TGTGCCAGCAGCGGGCTAGCGGGAGGAGGCACCGGGGAGCTGTTTTTT
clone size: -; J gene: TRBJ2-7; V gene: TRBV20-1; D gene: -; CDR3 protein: CSASARSEQYF; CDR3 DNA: TGCAGTGCTAGCGCTCGGAGCGAGCAGTACTTC
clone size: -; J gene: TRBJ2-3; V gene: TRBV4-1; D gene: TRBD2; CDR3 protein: CASSHSSGSRSTDTQYF; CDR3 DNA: TGCGCCAGCAGCCACTCTAGCGGGAGTAGGAGCACAGATACGCAGTATTTT
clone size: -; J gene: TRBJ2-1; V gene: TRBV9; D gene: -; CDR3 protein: CASSVHGQWNEQFF; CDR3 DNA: TGTGCCAGCAGCGTTCATGGACAGTGGAATGAGCAGTTCTTC
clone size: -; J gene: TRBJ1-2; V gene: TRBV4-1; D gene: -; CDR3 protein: CASSHPRNYGYTF; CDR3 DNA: TGCGCCAGCAGCCATCCGCGTAACTATGGCTACACCTTC
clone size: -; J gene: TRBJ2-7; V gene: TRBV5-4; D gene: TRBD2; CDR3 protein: CASSDPASGSAVYEQYF; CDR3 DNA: TGTGCCAGCAGCGATCCAGCTAGCGGGAGCGCCGTCTACGAGCAGTACTTC
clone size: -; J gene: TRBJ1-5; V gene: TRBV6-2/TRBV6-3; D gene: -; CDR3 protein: CASSWGRRAGNQPQHF; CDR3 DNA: TGTGCCAGCAGTTGGGGCAGAAGGGCTGGCAATCAGCCCCAGCATTTT
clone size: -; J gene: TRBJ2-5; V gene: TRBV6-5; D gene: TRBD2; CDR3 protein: CASKPPLAEKETQYF; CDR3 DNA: TGTGCCAGCAAGCCACCACTAGCGGAAAAAGAGACCCAGTACTTC
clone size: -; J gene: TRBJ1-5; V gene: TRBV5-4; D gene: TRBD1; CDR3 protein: CASSLWGQGLNQPQHF; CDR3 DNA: TGTGCCAGCAGCTTGTGGGGACAGGGATTAAATCAGCCCCAGCATTTT
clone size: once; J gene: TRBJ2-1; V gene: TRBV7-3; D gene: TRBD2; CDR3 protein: CASSLRAGGPHEQFF; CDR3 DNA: TGTGCCAGCAGCTTAAGAGCGGGAGGGCCGCATGAGCAGTTCTTC
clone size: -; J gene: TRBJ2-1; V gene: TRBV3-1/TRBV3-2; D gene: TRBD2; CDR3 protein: CASSLTSGLDEQFF; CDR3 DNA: TGTGCCAGCAGCTTGACTAGCGGCCTGGATGAGCAGTTCTTC
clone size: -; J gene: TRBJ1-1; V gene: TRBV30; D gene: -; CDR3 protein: CAWSVNRANTEAFF; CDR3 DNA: TGTGCCTGGAGTGTAAACAGGGCTAACACTGAAGCTTTCTTT
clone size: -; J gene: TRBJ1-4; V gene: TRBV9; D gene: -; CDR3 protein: CASSGGAVPNEKLFF; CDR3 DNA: TGTGCCAGCAGCGGCGGGGCGGTACCTAATGAAAAACTGTTTTTT
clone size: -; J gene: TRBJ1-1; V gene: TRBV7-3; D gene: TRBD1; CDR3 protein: CASSPGQMNTEAFF; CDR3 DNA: TGTGCCAGCAGCCCGGGACAGATGAACACTGAAGCTTTCTTT
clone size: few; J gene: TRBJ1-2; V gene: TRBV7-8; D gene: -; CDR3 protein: CASTDAGPTYGYTF; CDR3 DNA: TGTGCCAGCACCGACGCAGGGCCCACCTATGGCTACACCTTC
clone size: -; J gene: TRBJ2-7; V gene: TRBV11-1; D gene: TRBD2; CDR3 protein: CASSKRGLAGSYEQYF; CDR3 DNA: TGTGCCAGCAGCAAACGGGGACTAGCGGGCTCCTACGAGCAGTACTTC
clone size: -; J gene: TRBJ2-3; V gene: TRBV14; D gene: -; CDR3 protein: CASSHRLGFTDTQYF; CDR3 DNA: TGTGCCAGCAGTCACCGTCTCGGTTTCACAGATACGCAGTATTTT
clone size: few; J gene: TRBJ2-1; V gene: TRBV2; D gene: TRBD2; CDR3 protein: CASRDGGSWNEQFF; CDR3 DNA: TGTGCCAGCAGGGACGGGGGGTCGTGGAATGAGCAGTTCTTC
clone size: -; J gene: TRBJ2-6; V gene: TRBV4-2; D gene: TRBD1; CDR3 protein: CASSQGTGPLSGANVLTF; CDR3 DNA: TGTGCCAGCAGCCAAGGGACAGGACCTCTCTCTGGGGCCAACGTCCTGACTTTC
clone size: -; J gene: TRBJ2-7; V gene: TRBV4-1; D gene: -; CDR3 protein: CASSQGQALYEQYF; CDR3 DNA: TGCGCCAGCAGCCAAGGACAGGCCTTGTACGAGCAGTACTTC
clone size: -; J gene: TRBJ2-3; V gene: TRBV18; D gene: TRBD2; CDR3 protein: CAIRPQSLAGNTDTQYF; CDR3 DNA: TGTGCCATCCGACCCCAAAGCTTAGCGGGAAACACAGATACGCAGTATTTT
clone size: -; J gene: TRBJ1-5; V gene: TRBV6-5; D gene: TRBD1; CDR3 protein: CASSFSGTVNQPQHF; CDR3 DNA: TGTGCCAGCAGTTTTTCCGGGACAGTAAATCAGCCCCAGCATTTT
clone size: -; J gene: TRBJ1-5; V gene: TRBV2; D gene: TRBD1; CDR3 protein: CASRSRTGSFQPQHF; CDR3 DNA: TGTGCCAGCCGGTCGAGGACAGGGAGTTTTCAGCCCCAGCATTTT
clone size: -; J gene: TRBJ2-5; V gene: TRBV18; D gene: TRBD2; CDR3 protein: CASSPGLEETQYF; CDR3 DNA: TGTGCCAGCTCACCGGGACTAGAAGAGACCCAGTACTTC
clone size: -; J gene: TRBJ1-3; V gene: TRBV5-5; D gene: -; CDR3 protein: CASSLEGGSFSGNTIYF; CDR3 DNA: TGTGCCAGCAGCTTGGAAGGGGGAAGCTTCTCTGGAAACACCATATATTTT
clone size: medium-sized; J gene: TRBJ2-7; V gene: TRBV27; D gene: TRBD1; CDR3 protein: CASSFSDRADEQYF; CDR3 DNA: TGTGCCAGCAGTTTTTCCGACAGGGCGGACGAGCAGTACTTC
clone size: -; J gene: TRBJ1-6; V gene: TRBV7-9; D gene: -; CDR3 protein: CASSLGRGRGNSPLHF; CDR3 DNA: TGTGCCAGCAGCTTAGGGAGAGGGCGAGGTAATTCACCCCTCCACTTT